This T cell receptor beta chain was obtained from a study of sequential checkpoint blockade in melanoma. Study overall: Arm A got nivolumab then ipilimumab; arm B the reverse, 1:1. After both sequences, patients received maintenance nivolumab.

This clone was seen a few times. The CDR3 covers 14 residues. V was cut by 1 base and J by 5 bases, with 12 bases left in between. Germline V gene lookup returns CDR1 LNHNV and CDR2 YYDKDF (reference sequence). As for treatment: randomized to nivolumab then ipilimumab (arm A) or the reverse (arm B). None of the patients previously received DNA-damaging chemotherapy. Live CD3+CD8+ CD19− CD56− cells were sorted from PBMCs. Assay used: immunoSEQ multiplex PCR; TCRdb lists only in-frame clones, some missing. This sample has about 11,000 clones, with approximately 72% found just once. The starting material was CD8+ T cells sorted from blood (inferred from file names), obtained from a patient given nivolumab and ipilimumab in sequence. The receptor was derived from a human donor with melanoma. The chain recombines TRBV15 with TRBJ2-7; the D gene is possibly TRBD1 (5 bases). The DNA for the CDR3 is TGTGCCACCAGCAGAGCTGAAATACAGGACGAGCAGTACTTC. It yields the protein CATSRAEIQDEQYF.